This TCR beta chain was documented in a study of cytomegalovirus exposure and HLA in healthy donors. Study results and limitations: In a later analysis, the majority of CMV-associated beta chains seemingly showed HLA restriction. The study put some 150 TCR beta chains on its list as cytomegalovirus-associated.

From germline, CDR1 is SGHTA and CDR2 FQGNSA. CDR3 length: 14 residues. The germline V and J ends were trimmed by 1 base and 3 bases, with 7 bases remaining between them. The PCR employed 60 Vbeta primers together with 13 Jbeta primers. Assay: immunoSEQ multiplex PCR; the TCRdb copy retains only in-frame clones and omits some. The sample has roughly 130,000 clones; about four fifths are singletons. Regarding this clone: Its antigen is unidentified.

The chain joins TRBV7-2 to TRBJ1-5; D remains ambiguous. This sequence was found in a human donor in good health. The sequenced sample consisted of PBMCs. As DNA, the CDR3 is TGTGCCAGCAGCTTAGTAACAGACAATCAGCCCCAGCATTTT. The encoded protein is CASSLVTDNQPQHF.